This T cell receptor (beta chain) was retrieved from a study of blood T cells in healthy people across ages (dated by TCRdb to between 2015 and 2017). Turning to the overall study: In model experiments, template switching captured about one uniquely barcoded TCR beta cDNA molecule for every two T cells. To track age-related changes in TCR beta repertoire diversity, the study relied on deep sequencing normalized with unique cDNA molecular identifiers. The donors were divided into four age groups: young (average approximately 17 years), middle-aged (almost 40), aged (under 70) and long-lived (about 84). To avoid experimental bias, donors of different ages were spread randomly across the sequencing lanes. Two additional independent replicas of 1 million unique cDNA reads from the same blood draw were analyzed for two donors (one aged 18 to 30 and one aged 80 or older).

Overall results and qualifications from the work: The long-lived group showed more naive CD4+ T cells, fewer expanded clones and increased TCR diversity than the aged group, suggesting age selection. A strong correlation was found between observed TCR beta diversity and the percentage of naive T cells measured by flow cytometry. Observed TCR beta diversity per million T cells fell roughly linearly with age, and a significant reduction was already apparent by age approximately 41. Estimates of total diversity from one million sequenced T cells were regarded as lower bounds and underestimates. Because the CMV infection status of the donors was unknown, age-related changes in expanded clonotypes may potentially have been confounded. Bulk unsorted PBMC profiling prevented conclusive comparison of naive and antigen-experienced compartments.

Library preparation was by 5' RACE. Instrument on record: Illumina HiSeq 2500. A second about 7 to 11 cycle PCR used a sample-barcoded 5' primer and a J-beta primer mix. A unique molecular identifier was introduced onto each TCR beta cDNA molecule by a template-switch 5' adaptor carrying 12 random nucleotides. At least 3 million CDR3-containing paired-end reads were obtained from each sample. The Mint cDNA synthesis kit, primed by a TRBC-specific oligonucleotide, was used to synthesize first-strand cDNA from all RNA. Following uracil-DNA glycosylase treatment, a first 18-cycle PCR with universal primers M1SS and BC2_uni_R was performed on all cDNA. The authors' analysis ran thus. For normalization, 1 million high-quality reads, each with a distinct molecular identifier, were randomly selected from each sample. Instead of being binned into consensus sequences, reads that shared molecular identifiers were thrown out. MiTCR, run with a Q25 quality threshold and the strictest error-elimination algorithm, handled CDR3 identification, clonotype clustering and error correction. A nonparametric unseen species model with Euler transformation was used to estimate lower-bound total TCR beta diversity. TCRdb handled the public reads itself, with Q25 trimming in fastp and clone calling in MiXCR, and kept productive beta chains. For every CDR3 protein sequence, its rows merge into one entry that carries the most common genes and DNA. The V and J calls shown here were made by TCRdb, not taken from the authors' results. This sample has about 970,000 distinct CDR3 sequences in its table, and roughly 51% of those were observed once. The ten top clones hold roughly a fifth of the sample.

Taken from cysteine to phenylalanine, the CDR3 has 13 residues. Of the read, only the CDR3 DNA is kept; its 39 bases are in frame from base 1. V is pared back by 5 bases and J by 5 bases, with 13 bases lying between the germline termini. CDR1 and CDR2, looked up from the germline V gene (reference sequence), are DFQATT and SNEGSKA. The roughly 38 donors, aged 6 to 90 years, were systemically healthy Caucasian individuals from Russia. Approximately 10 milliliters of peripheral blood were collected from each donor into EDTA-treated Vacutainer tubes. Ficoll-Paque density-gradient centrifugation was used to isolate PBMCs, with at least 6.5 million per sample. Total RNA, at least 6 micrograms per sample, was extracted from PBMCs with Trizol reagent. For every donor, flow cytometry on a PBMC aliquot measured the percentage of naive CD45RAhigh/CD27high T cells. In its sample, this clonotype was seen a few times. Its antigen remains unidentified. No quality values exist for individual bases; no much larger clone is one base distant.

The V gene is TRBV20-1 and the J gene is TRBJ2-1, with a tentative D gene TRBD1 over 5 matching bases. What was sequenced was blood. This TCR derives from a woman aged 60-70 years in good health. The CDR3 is CSARPKTDNEQFF. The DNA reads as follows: TGCAGTGCTCGCCCGAAGACAGACAATGAGCAGTTCTTC.